This T cell receptor (beta chain) was recorded in a study of cytomegalovirus exposure and HLA in healthy donors (dated by TCRdb to 2017 to 2019). At the level of the whole study: According to an earlier analysis of a few hundred of the donors, some 180 million T cells yielded some 120 million unique TCR beta sequences and approximately 300 Gb of sequence data. Besides the first cohort of roughly 660 subjects, a separate validation cohort made up of 95 to 150 different subjects was used. The study profiled the T cell repertoires of 500 to 800 subjects by immunosequencing and related them to cytomegalovirus serostatus. To decide whether each TCR beta V gene segment behaved as functional or pseudogenic, an earlier analysis of some 570 of the donors relied on high-throughput TCR beta sequencing. About 300 gigabases of sequencing data and tens of millions of unique TCR sequences were included in an early release covering under 650 HLA-typed donors. The aim of the study was to test whether cataloging public T cell receptors could identify signatures of past pathogen exposure. Class I and class II HLA loci were covered by the typing at four-digit resolution. Donor age, sex, ethnicity and CMV serostatus were compiled alongside the repertoire data. To study patterns of TCR occurrence, a later analysis re-analyzed previously published TCR beta repertoires from 650 to 750 donors and added high-resolution HLA genotyping. The study combined high-throughput TCR immunosequencing, statistical association of individual TCRs with disease status, and machine learning to predict cytomegalovirus infection status. The number of donors typed differed by locus, with roughly 620-630 for A, B, C, DRB1 and DQB1, around 500 for DQA1, 600 to 610 for DPA1, and around 460 for DPB1. Rather than drawing on any new phenotypic data, the later analysis identified candidate immune exposures from TCR beta sequences and the way those sequences occurred across donors. Because of strong linkage in the cohort, roughly five DR-DQ haplotypes were treated as single units for association and clustering. Among approximately 370 genotyped donors of the cohort, an average of approximately 220,000 unique TCR beta nucleotide sequences was sequenced per donor, of which about 18% were non-productive. The genetic ancestry cluster associated with self-reported Caucasian donors included around four fifths of the approximately 400 genotyped donors. All discovery cohort repertoires had been generated on a single sequencing platform. Genome-wide SNP genotypes for about three fifths of the roughly 670 donors were used in a later genetic analysis, which treated that subset as a discovery cohort. The paper as a whole reports these results and caveats: A cluster of highly shared sequence variants was judged likely to be a technical artifact of the sequencing pipeline. The authors suggested that the approach could potentially be generalized to other disease states and immunological phenotypes. Because counts were too low, 15 or so rarely observed V segments, including chromosome 9 orphons, were excluded from the earlier analysis of around 590 of the donors. In vitro tests confirmed that a few of the cytomegalovirus-associated TCR beta chains recognize cytomegalovirus antigens. In a later analysis, HLA-associated TCR beta chains showed more clonal expansion and lower generation probabilities than non-associated chains that were equally common. Because HLA typing was missing for some donors at each locus, association tests included only the typed subset. V-gene and J-gene trimming of TCR beta chains was associated with a missense DCLRE1C variant in a later genetic analysis, and the association was replicated in an independent cohort. The 87-base-pair reads could not distinguish some IMGT-functional V segments, including TRBV6-2 and TRBV6-3, so those segments were excluded. Correlated functional status among segregating V segments might be attributable to linkage disequilibrium, but an unknown experimental factor could not be ruled out. In a later analysis, several top co-occurrence clusters were reported to appear linked to parvovirus B19, influenza, CMV and Epstein-Barr virus. Strong co-occurrence of HLA alleles, especially DR and DQ, made assigning TCR associations to individual alleles difficult. A later analysis found that TCR association rates varied across HLA loci, with DRB1 alleles showing the most associated TCRs and HLA-C alleles the fewest. While some public TCRs were present in many individuals, most TCR sequences turned up only very rarely across donors. This cohort had only TCR beta chains sequenced, and the lack of alpha or paired-chain data limited which features could be detected. CMV serostatus was the only immune exposure information available for the cohort. In a later analysis, most CMV-associated TCR beta chains were found to appear HLA-restricted, with HLA associations seemingly driven largely by CMV exposure. According to a later genetic analysis, donors in an Asian-associated ancestry cluster had fewer N-insertions in productive TCRs than the approximately 700-donor mean. In a later analysis, 16,951 TCR beta sequences were associated with specific HLA alleles at a false discovery rate of 0.05. Presence/absence analyses assumed roughly uniform sequencing depth across donors, an assumption that may not hold. A further reported finding was that TCR beta sequences accurately predicted the HLA-A and HLA-B alleles for most subjects in the first cohort. In an earlier analysis of 587 of the donors, most TCR beta V segments appeared in productive rearrangements about 90% or about 30% of the time, broadly matching IMGT annotations. The classifier was reported to diagnose cytomegalovirus status with high specificity and sensitivity in both the original cohort and the validation cohort. A total of fewer than 200 TCR beta chains were listed by the study as associated with cytomegalovirus.

In total, just over 650 healthy bone marrow donors made up the cohort. All cohort members were sampled while nominally healthy, although unrecorded immune exposures were likely present. The donor tested CMV seropositive and was one of the 289 seropositive cohort members. Every donor gave a peripheral blood sample, and the peripheral blood mononuclear cells from that sample were used for TCR beta sequencing. Genomic DNA extraction from the blood cell samples was performed with the Qiagen DNeasy Blood Extraction Kit. The library was generated by the immunoSEQ multiplex PCR assay. For the multiplex PCR, a mixture combining 60 forward primers for TCR Vbeta segments and 13 reverse primers for TCR Jbeta segments was used. A multiplex PCR assay on genomic DNA amplified the CDR3 region of rearranged TCR beta genes. On the Illumina HiSeq System, the amplified TCR beta libraries were sequenced as 87-base-pair reads. As for how the authors treated the data: In a later analysis, some 80 million unique TCR beta chains were counted across the approximately 620 repertoires, and roughly 10 million of these chains were shared by at least two donors. A nearest-neighbor algorithm error-corrected the raw reads and collapsed the reads into unique sequences, merging closely related sequences to remove PCR and sequencing errors. CDR3 sequences were aligned to IMGT reference sequences to assign V, D and J gene segments. For a sequence to be retained, a match of at least six nucleotides to both a V gene segment and a J gene segment was required. A rearrangement was called productive if the CDR3 had no stop codons and remained in frame with V and J, and every other rearrangement was called non-productive. Following IMGT convention, CDR3 was defined as the stretch from the second conserved V-encoded cysteine to the conserved J-encoded phenylalanine. The earlier analysis of 500 to 750 of the donors excluded any sequence lacking an unambiguous match to a single V gene segment. In an earlier analysis of several hundred of the donors, V segments were called functional above 56.7% productive rearrangements and were called segregating when the between-donor standard deviation exceeded 5%. A statistical classification framework was built for diagnosing cytomegalovirus status from the catalog of TCR beta chain sequences. In a later analysis, V and J genes were assigned by comparing TCR nucleotide sequences against IMGT/GENE-DB human TR gene sequences. The TCRdist pipeline was used in a later analysis to assign CDR3 sequences and most-parsimonious VDJ recombination scenarios. A later analysis defined each TCR beta chain by its CDR3 amino acid sequence plus V-gene family, and excluded reads lacking a unique V-gene family. A later analysis removed 450 to 600 highly shared, low-generation-probability nucleotide sequences to deal with suspected cross-contamination and a sequencing artifact. A later analysis calculated a clonal expansion index for each public chain from normalized within-repertoire ranks of inferred template counts. In a later analysis, generation probabilities were computed using a VDJ recombination model fitted to out-of-frame rearrangements, and the results were checked against IGoR. In a later analysis, TCR-TCR, TCR-HLA and TCR-CMV co-occurrence was scored with hypergeometric tests, and a repertoire-size bias correction was applied to TCR pairs. False discovery rates were estimated in a later analysis by permuting HLA or CMV assignments 20 times. A later analysis grouped co-occurring TCRs with DBSCAN, adding TCRdist sequence similarity when clustering within HLA-allele-positive subsets. Repertoires with fewer than 30,000 or more than 120,000 public chains were left out of co-occurrence clustering, as were about five repertoires with anomalous nucleotide sharing. The clones in this table, taken by TCRdb from immuneACCESS, are in-frame only. Not every clone is retained; where verified, under half of the shortfall comes from an unresolved V gene, and the cause of the rest is unknown. For V, J and clone size, that table is used; D and trimming come from the DNA. This sample has 83,000 or so clones in its table, and around 74% of those were observed once. The ten largest make up around 10% of the sample.

As regards this clone: Its antigen is not yet known. There are no base qualities to consult, and no much larger clone falls within one base.

The cysteine opens and the phenylalanine closes a CDR3 of 15 amino acids. The only DNA kept is the CDR3, 45 bases in frame from the first base. V loses 0 bases, J loses 6 bases, and the germline ends lie 13 bases apart. The germline V gene gives CDR1 as SGDLS and CDR2 as YYNGEE. Sequenced material: PBMCs. The rearranged segments are TRBV9 and TRBJ2-1; the D segment could be TRBD2, given 5 matching bases. This receptor was identified in a man under 40 in good health and CMV-seropositive. The CDR3 region: CASSVVGVTGNEQFF. The nucleotide sequence reads as follows: TGTGCCAGCAGCGTAGTGGGAGTAACGGGCAATGAGCAGTTCTTC.